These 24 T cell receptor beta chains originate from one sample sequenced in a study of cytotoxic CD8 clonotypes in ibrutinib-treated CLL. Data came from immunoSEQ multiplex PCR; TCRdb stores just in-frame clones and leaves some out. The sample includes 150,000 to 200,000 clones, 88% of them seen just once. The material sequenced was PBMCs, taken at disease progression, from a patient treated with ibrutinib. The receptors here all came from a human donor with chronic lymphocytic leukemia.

CDR3 protein: CASSLRRASPDNEQFF. For the CDR3, the DNA is TGTGCCAGCAGCTTACGCCGAGCCTCGCCCGACAATGAGCAGTTCTTC. The chain combines TRBV7-6 with TRBJ2-1; D ambiguous. This CDR3 spans 16 amino acids. Germline-derived CDR1 and CDR2 are SGHVS and FNYEAQ. Trimming removed 2 bases from V and 5 bases from J, with 16 bases in between.

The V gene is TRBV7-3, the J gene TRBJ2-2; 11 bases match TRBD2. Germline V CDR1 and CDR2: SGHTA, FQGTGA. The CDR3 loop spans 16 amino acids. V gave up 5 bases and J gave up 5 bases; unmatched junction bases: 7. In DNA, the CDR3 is TGTGCCAGCAGCCCGAGACTAGCGGGACTGACCGGGGAGCTGTTTTTT. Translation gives CASSPRLAGLTGELFF.

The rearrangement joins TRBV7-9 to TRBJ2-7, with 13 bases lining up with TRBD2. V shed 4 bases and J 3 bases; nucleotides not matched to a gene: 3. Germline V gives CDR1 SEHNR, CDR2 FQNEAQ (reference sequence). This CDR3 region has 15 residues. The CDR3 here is CASSSGTSGNYEQYF. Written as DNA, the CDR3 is TGTGCCAGCAGCTCCGGGACTAGCGGGAACTACGAGCAGTACTTC.

The CDR3 loop reads CAISRTGTSGMSTDTQYF. The CDR3 DNA is TGTGCCATCAGTCGGACCGGGACTAGCGGGATGTCCACAGATACGCAGTATTTT. The chain has TRBV10-3 and TRBJ2-3; 13 nucleotides match TRBD2. The CDR3 runs to 18 residues. Looked up from germline, CDR1 is ENHRY and CDR2 is SYGVKD. V trimming: 5 bases; J trimming: 2 bases; junction bases outside the gene matches: 10.

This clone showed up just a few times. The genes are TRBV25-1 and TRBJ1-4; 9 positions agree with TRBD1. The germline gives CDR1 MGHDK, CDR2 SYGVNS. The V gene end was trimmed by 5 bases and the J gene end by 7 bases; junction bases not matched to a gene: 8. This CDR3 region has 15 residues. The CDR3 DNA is TGTGCCAGCAGTACTGGGACAGGGTGGTTTGAAAAACTGTTTTTT. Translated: CASSTGTGWFEKLFF.

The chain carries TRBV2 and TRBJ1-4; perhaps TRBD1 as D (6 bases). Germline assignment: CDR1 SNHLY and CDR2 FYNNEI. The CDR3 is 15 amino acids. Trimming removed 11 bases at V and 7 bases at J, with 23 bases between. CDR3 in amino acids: CAGRGLRGAGEKLFF. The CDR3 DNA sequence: TGTGCCGGACGAGGTTTAAGGGGGGCTGGTGAAAAACTGTTTTTT.

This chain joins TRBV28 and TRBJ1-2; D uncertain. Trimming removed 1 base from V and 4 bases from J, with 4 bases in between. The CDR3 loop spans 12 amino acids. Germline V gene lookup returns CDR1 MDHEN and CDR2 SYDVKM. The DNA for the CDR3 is TGTGCCAGCAGTTTATTAAGCTATGGCTACACCTTC. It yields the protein CASSLLSYGYTF.

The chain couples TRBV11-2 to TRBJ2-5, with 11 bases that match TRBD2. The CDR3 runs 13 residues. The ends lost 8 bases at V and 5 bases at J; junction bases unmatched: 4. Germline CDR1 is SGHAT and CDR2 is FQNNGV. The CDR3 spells CASSTSGSETQYF. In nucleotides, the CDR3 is TGTGCCAGCTCCACTAGCGGGAGTGAGACCCAGTACTTC.

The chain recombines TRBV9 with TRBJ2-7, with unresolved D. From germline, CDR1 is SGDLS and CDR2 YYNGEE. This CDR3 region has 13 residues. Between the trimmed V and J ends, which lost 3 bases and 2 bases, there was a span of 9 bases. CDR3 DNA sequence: TGTGCCAGCAGCGAAAGATCCGCCTACGAGCAGTACTTC. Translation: CASSERSAYEQYF.

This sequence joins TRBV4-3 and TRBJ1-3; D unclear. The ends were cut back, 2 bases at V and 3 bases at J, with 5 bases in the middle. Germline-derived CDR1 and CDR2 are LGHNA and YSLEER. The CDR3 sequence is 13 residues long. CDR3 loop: CASSQNLGNTIYF. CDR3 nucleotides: TGCGCCAGCAGCCAAAATCTTGGAAACACCATATATTTT.

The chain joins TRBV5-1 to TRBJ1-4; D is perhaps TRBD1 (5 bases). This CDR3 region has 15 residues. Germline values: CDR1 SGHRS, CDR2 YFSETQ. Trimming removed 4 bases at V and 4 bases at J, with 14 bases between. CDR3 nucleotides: TGCGCCAGCAGCCCTCGGGGGGAGAATAATGAAAAACTGTTTTTT. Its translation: CASSPRGENNEKLFF.

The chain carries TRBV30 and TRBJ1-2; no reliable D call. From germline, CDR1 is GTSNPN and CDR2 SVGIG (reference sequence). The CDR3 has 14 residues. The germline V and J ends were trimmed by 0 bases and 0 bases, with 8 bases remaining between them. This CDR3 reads CAWSVKGANYGYTF. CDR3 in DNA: TGTGCCTGGAGTGTGAAGGGAGCTAACTATGGCTACACCTTC. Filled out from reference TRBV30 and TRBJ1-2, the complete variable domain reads SQTIHQWPATLVQPVGSPLSLECTVEGTSNPNLYWYRQAAGRGLQLLFYSVGIGQISSEVPQNLSASRPQDRQFILSSKKLLLSDSGFYLCAWSVKGANYGYTFGSGTRLTVV.

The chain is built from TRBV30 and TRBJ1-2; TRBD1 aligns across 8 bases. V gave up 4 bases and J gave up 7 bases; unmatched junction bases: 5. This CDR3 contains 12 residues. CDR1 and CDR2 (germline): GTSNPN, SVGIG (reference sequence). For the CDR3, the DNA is TGTGCCTGGATGTCAGGGGGCCCTGGCTACACCTTC. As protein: CAWMSGGPGYTF.

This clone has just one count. The CDR3 spells CASSYDGLAGEGTQYF. Here the CDR3 DNA reads TGTGCCAGCAGTTACGACGGACTAGCGGGAGAGGGGACCCAGTACTTC. This chain connects TRBV6-6 to TRBJ2-5; 13 bases are shared with TRBD2. There are 16 residues in the CDR3. Per the germline V gene, CDR1 is MNHNY and CDR2 is SVGAGI (reference sequence). Trimming removed 2 bases from V and 7 bases from J; junction bases left unmatched: 7.

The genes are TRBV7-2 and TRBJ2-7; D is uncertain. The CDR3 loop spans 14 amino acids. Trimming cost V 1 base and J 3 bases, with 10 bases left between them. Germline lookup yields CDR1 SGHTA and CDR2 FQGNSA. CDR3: CASSLESGHYEQYF. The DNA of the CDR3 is TGTGCCAGCAGCTTAGAGAGTGGGCACTACGAGCAGTACTTC. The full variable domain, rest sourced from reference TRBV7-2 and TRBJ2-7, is GAGVSQSPSNKVTEKGKDVELRCDPISGHTALYWYRQSLGQGLEFLIYFQGNSAPDKSGLPSDRFSAERTGGSVSTLTIQRTQQEDSAVYLCASSLESGHYEQYFGPGTRLTVT.

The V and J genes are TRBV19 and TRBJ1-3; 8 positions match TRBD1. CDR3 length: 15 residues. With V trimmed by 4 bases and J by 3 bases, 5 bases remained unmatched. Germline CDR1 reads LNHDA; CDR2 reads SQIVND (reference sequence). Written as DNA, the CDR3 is TGTGCCAGTAGTACCAGGGGGCGGGATGGAAACACCATATATTTT. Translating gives CASSTRGRDGNTIYF.

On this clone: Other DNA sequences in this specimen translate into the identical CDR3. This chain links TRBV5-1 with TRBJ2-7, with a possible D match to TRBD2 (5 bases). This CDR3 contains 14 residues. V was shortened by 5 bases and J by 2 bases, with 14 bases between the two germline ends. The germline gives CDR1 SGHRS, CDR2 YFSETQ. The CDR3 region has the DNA TGCGCCAGCAGTCCGGGAACGGTGGCCTACGAGCAGTACTTC. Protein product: CASSPGTVAYEQYF.

CDR3 loop: CASSTPPGGAGYGTDTQYF. CDR3 in DNA: TGTGCCAGTAGTACCCCCCCTGGAGGAGCGGGATATGGCACAGATACGCAGTATTTT. The J gene is TRBJ2-3, the V gene TRBV19, with 7 nucleotides matching TRBD2. Germline trimming cut 4 bases from V and 1 base from J; bases unmatched to any gene: 17. The germline CDR1 and CDR2 sequences are LNHDA and SQIVND (reference sequence). This CDR3 has 19 amino acids.

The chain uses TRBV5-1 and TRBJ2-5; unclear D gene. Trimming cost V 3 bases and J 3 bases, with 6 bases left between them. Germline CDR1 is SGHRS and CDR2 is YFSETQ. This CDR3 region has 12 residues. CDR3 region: CASSWPEETQYF. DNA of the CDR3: TGCGCCAGCAGCTGGCCGGAAGAGACCCAGTACTTC. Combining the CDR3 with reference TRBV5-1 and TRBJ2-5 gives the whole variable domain KAGVTQTPRYLIKTRGQQVTLSCSPISGHRSVSWYQQTPGQGLQFLFEYFSETQRNKGNFPGRFSGRQFSNSRSEMNVSTLELGDSALYLCASSWPEETQYFGPGTRLLVL.

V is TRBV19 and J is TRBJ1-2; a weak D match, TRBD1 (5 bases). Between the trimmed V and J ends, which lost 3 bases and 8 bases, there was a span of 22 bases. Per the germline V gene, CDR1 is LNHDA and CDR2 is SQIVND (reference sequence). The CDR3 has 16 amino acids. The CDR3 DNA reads TGTGCCAGTAGTATCAACTCGGGGCAGGCAGGAGGAGGCTACACCTTC. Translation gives CASSINSGQAGGGYTF.

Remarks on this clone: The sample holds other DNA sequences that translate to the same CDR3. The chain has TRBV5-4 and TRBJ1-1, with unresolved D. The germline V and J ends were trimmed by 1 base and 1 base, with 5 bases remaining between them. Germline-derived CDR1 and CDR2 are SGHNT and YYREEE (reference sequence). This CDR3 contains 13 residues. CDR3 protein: CASSLSSNTEAFF. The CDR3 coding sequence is TGTGCCAGCAGCTTGTCATCGAACACTGAAGCTTTCTTT.

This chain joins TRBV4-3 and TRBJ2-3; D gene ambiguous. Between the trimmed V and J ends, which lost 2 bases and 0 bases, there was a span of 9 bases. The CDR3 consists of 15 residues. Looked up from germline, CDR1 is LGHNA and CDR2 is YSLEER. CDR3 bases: TGCGCCAGCAGCCAAAGTGGGCTTAGCACAGATACGCAGTATTTT. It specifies CASSQSGLSTDTQYF.

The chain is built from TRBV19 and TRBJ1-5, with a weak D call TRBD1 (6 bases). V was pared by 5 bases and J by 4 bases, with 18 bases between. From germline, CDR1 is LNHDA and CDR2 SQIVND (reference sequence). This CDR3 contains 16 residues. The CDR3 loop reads CASSLPGGGPNQPQHF. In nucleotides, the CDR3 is TGTGCCAGTAGTCTCCCGGGTGGGGGGCCGAATCAGCCCCAGCATTTT. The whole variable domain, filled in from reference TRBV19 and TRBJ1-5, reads DGGITQSPKYLFRKEGQNVTLSCEQNLNHDAMYWYRQDPGQGLRLIYYSQIVNDFQKGDIAEGYSVSREKKESFPLTVTSAQKNPTAFYLCASSLPGGGPNQPQHFGDGTRLSIL.

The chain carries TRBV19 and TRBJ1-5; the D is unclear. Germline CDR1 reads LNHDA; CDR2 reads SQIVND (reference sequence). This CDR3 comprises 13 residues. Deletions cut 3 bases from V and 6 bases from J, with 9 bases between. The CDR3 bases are TGTGCCAGTAGTATTGGGAAGGGTCAGCCCCAGCATTTT. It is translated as CASSIGKGQPQHF.